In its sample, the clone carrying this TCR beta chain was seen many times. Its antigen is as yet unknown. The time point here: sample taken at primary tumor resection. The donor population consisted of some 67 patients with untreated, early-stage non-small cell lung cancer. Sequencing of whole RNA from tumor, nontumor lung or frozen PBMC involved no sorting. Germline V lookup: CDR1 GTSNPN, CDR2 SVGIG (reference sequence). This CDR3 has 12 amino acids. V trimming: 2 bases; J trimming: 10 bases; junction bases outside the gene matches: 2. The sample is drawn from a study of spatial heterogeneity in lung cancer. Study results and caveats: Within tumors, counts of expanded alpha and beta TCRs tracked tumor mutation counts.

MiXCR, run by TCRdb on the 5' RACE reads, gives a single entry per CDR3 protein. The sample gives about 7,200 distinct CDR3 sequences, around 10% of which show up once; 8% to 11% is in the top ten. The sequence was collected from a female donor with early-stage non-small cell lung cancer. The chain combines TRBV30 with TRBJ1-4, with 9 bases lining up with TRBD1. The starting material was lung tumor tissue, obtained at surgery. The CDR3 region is CAWSMDRGKLFF. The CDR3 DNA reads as TGTGCCTGGAGTATGGACAGGGGAAAACTGTTTTTT.